This TCR beta chain is from a study of T cells in localized non-small cell lung cancer. As concerns this clone: Its target is not known.

Clones were read by immunoSEQ multiplex PCR, and TCRdb kept only the in-frame ones, dropping some. The table includes fewer than 100,000 clones, approximately 88% detected once. Overall study results and limits: Greater T cell density in blood accompanied longer overall survival. Investigators sequenced only a single tumor region, leaving heterogeneity possible. Uninvolved adjacent lung showed the highest T cell clonality, exceeding tumor.

V was trimmed by 4 bases and J by 1 base, leaving 13 bases between them. CDR1 and CDR2 (germline): SQVTM, ANQGSEA. This CDR3 is built from 14 residues. This rearrangement joins TRBV29-1 to TRBJ1-1; D not certain. This receptor was taken from a man aged 40 to 75 with stage I squamous cell lung carcinoma. Sequencing was performed on peripheral blood, taken before any cancer treatment. CDR3 DNA sequence: TGCAGCGTTGTCCCCTCCATTCGGAACACTGAAGCTTTCTTT. Its protein is CSVVPSIRNTEAFF.